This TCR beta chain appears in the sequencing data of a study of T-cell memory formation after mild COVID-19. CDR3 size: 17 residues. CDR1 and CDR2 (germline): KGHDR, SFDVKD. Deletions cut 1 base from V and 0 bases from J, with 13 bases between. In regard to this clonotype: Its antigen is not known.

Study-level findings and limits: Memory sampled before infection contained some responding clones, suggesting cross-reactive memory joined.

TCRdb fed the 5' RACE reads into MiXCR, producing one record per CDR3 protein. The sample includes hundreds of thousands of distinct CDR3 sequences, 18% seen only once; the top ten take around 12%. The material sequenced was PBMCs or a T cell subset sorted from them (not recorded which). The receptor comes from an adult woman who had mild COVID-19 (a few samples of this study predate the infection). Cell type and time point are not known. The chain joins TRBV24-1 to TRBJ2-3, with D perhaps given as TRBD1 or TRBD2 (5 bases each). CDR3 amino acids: CATSDFGLAGSTDTQYF. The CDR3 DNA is TGTGCCACCAGTGATTTCGGCCTAGCAGGGAGCACAGATACGCAGTATTTT.